One sample yielded the 24 T cell receptor beta chains listed below, sequenced in a study of blood T cell repertoires in COVID-19. Sequenced by immunoSEQ multiplex PCR; TCRdb stores in-frame clones only, minus some. The profile shows a few hundred thousand clones, around nine tenths of them singletons. The sequencing sample was made of PBMCs or T cells enriched from blood (not recorded which). Receptors were obtained from a woman between 40 and 55 years old who had been exposed to COVID-19.

The DNA of the CDR3 is TGCAGCGTTGCCCCGGGACTTCACGCCTACGAGCAGTACTTC. Residues: CSVAPGLHAYEQYF. The genes are TRBV29-1 and TRBJ2-7; D is perhaps TRBD2 (6 bases). The CDR3 sequence is 14 residues long. V was cut by 4 bases and J by 2 bases, with 15 bases left in between. Per the germline V gene, CDR1 is SQVTM and CDR2 is ANQGSEA.

The CDR3 reads CATTDSNSNQPQHF. The CDR3 DNA reads as TGTGCCACCACGGACAGCAATAGCAATCAGCCCCAGCATTTT. This chain connects TRBV19 to TRBJ1-5, with a tentative D call TRBD1 (6 bases). Trimming took off 10 bases at V and 0 bases at J, with 13 bases between the two ends. CDR3 length equals 14 residues. Germline loops: CDR1 LNHDA, CDR2 SQIVND (reference sequence).

The CDR3 nucleotides read TGTGCCAGCAGCCAGGGAGGGGTCGCCTACGAGCAGTACGTC. This translates into CASSQGGVAYEQYV. This chain uses TRBV11-2 with TRBJ2-7; TRBD2 matches 7 bases. J lost 2 bases, V lost 5 bases, and 6 bases had no gene match. Germline assignment: CDR1 SGHAT and CDR2 FQNNGV. This CDR3 comprises 14 residues.

The chain has TRBV7-2 and TRBJ1-3, with D perhaps TRBD1 (5 bases). Germline V gives CDR1 SGHTA, CDR2 FQGNSA. CDR3 length: 19 amino acids. V dropped 4 bases and J dropped 2 bases, with 24 bases sitting between them. CDR3 sequence (DNA): TGTGCCAGCAGCTCCGCACCTAAGGGCCCAGGGAAGACTGGAAACACCATATATTTT. This sequence encodes CASSSAPKGPGKTGNTIYF.

The chain uses TRBV7-2 and TRBJ2-7; a weak D match, TRBD1 (5 bases). The length of the CDR3 is 14 residues. Germline-derived CDR1 and CDR2 are SGHTA and FQGNSA. The V gene lost 3 bases and the J gene lost 3 bases, with 12 bases spanning the gap. This CDR3 reads CASSFTGQGYEQYF. CDR3 nucleotide sequence: TGTGCCAGCAGCTTCACCGGGCAGGGCTACGAGCAGTACTTC.

The chain couples TRBV21-1 to TRBJ2-1; TRBD1, the table's D call, lacks a check against the DNA. TRBV21-1 is listed as a pseudogene. CDR3 length: 9 amino acids. CDR3 in amino acids: CASTHEQFF. CDR3 in DNA: TGTGCCAGCACACACGAGCAGTTCTTC.

The chain has TRBV7-6 and TRBJ2-5, with D hard to call. CDR3 length: 15 amino acids. Germline-derived CDR1 and CDR2 are SGHVS and FNYEAQ. Trimming removed 4 bases from V and 4 bases from J, with 16 bases in between. CDR3 sequence reads: CASSSRHAVGETQYF. The CDR3 DNA reads TGTGCCAGCAGCTCCCGACACGCAGTAGGAGAGACCCAGTACTTC. Combining the CDR3 with reference TRBV7-6 and TRBJ2-5 gives the whole variable domain GAGVSQSPRYKVTKRGQDVALRCDPISGHVSLYWYRQALGQGPEFLTYFNYEAQQDKSGLPNDRFSAERPEGSISTLTIQRTEQRDSAMYRCASSSRHAVGETQYFGPGTRLLVL.

CDR3 nucleotides: TGTGCCAGCAGCTTTCAGGAAGACTATGGCTACACCTTC. Translated, it gives CASSFQEDYGYTF. The rearrangement joins TRBV7-9 to TRBJ1-2, with D unclear. Per germline, CDR1 SEHNR and CDR2 FQNEAQ (reference sequence). V lost 3 bases and J 3 bases, leaving 8 bases between the germline ends. This CDR3 comprises 13 residues.

The chain couples TRBV6-5 to TRBJ1-4; D is unresolved. The germline gives CDR1 MNHEY, CDR2 SVGAGI. This CDR3 is built from 14 residues. Deletions cut 2 bases from V and 5 bases from J, with 9 bases between. CDR3 protein: CASSYGARNEKLFF. As DNA, the CDR3 is TGTGCCAGCAGTTACGGCGCGCGGAATGAAAAACTGTTTTTT.

This chain links TRBV5-1 with TRBJ2-6, with a weak D call TRBD2 (5 bases). This CDR3 comprises 15 residues. V was pared by 0 bases and J by 2 bases, with 6 bases between. Germline lookup yields CDR1 SGHRS and CDR2 YFSETQ. CDR3 region: CASSLAGTGANVLTF. CDR3 in DNA: TGCGCCAGCAGCTTGGCGGGGACTGGGGCCAACGTCCTGACTTTC.

This clone was counted between two and nine times. Other DNA sequences in the same sample also yield this CDR3. The chain has TRBV18 and TRBJ2-7, with TRBD1 matching over 7 bases. With V trimmed by 2 bases and J by 4 bases, 5 bases remained unmatched. The CDR3 extends over 14 amino acids. Germline V gives CDR1 KGHSH, CDR2 LQKENI. Here the CDR3 DNA reads TGTGCCAGCTCACCAAGACAGGGTACGTACGAGCAGTACGTC. Its translation: CASSPRQGTYEQYV.

This chain joins TRBV2 and TRBJ2-7, with 8 bases fitting TRBD1. Unmatched junction bases numbered 3, after V lost 6 bases and J lost 2 bases. The CDR3 spans 13 residues. CDR1 SNHLY and CDR2 FYNNEI come from the germline V gene. Here the CDR3 reads CASRMDRAYEQYF. The CDR3 coding sequence is TGTGCCAGCAGGATGGACAGGGCCTACGAGCAGTACTTC.

The V and J genes are TRBV27 and TRBJ2-5; 8 nucleotides line up with TRBD1. This CDR3 has 14 amino acids. J gave up 5 bases and V 8 bases, and 10 bases lay outside the gene matches. CDR1 and CDR2 from the germline V gene are MNHEY and SMNVEV (reference sequence). The CDR3 loop reads CASGGRGPGETQYF. The CDR3 DNA reads TGTGCCAGCGGGGGCAGGGGGCCGGGGGAGACCCAGTACTTC.

The V and J genes are TRBV5-1 and TRBJ1-3; a possible D gene is TRBD1 (6 bases). Trimming cost V 2 bases and J 4 bases, with 13 bases left between them. The CDR3 covers 15 residues. Germline loops: CDR1 SGHRS, CDR2 YFSETQ. CDR3 protein: CASSFQGGQGNTIYF. The CDR3 DNA follows: TGCGCCAGCAGCTTCCAGGGTGGACAGGGAAACACCATATATTTT. The entire variable domain, with the rest obtained from reference TRBV5-1 and TRBJ1-3, is as follows: KAGVTQTPRYLIKTRGQQVTLSCSPISGHRSVSWYQQTPGQGLQFLFEYFSETQRNKGNFPGRFSGRQFSNSRSEMNVSTLELGDSALYLCASSFQGGQGNTIYFGEGSWLTVV.

The V call is TRBV4-3, the J call TRBJ2-3, with 8 bases aligning to TRBD1. Looked up from germline, CDR1 is LGHNA and CDR2 is YSLEER. CDR3 length equals 15 residues. Trimming cost V 4 bases and J 2 bases; bases outside gene matches: 5. The DNA for the CDR3 is TGCGCCAGCAGCCCCAGACAGGGGACCACAGATACGCAGTATTTT. Protein: CASSPRQGTTDTQYF.

This chain connects TRBV27 to TRBJ1-1; D unresolved. CDR1 MNHEY and CDR2 SMNVEV come from the germline V gene (reference sequence). CDR3 length equals 14 residues. The germline V and J ends were trimmed by 8 bases and 5 bases, with 18 bases remaining between them. CDR3 sequence reads: CASRPGWSGTEAFF. The CDR3, as DNA: TGTGCCAGCCGCCCTGGGTGGTCGGGGACTGAAGCTTTCTTT.

The rearrangement uses TRBV19 and TRBJ1-1, with TRBD1 identical over 10 bases. With V trimmed by 3 bases and J by 3 bases, 4 bases remained unmatched. The CDR3 totals 15 residues. Per germline, CDR1 LNHDA and CDR2 SQIVND (reference sequence). The CDR3 loop reads CASSMLGQGDTEAFF. The CDR3 DNA is TGTGCCAGTAGTATGCTTGGACAGGGGGACACTGAAGCTTTCTTT.

The chain carries TRBV3-1 (or the pseudogene TRBV3-2) and TRBJ1-6; 7 bases agree with TRBD1. The length of the CDR3 is 12 residues. V lost 5 bases, J lost 10 bases, and 2 bases stayed unmatched. From germline, CDR1 is LGHDT and CDR2 YNNKEL (reference sequence). The CDR3 reads CASSDRESPLHF. The CDR3 region has the DNA TGTGCCAGCAGCGACAGGGAGTCACCCCTCCACTTT.

The rearrangement uses TRBV6-5 and TRBJ1-3; 8 bases are shared with TRBD1. J was trimmed by 4 bases and V by 2 bases; bases with no gene match: 4. CDR1 is MNHEY and CDR2 is SVGAGI in the germline V gene. The CDR3 loop spans 15 amino acids. CDR3: CASSYGAGGGNTIYF. In DNA form, the CDR3 reads TGTGCCAGCAGTTACGGCGCAGGGGGCGGAAACACCATATATTTT.

The V gene is TRBV7-2, the J gene TRBJ1-4; no firm D call. Germline-derived CDR1 and CDR2 are SGHTA and FQGNSA. This CDR3 has 14 residues. V dropped 0 bases and J dropped 8 bases, with 10 bases sitting between them. The CDR3 region is CASSLARRGEKLFF. The CDR3 bases are TGTGCCAGCAGCTTAGCGCGCCGGGGAGAAAAACTGTTTTTT.

This sequence joins TRBV27 and TRBJ1-1; 8 positions match TRBD1. The CDR3 sequence is 13 residues long. The V segment lost 3 bases and the J segment 4 bases; nucleotides outside the gene matches: 1. Germline V gene lookup returns CDR1 MNHEY and CDR2 SMNVEV (reference sequence). The CDR3 region is CASSFGTGTEAFF. CDR3 DNA sequence: TGTGCCAGCAGTTTCGGGACAGGCACTGAAGCTTTCTTT.

The chain uses TRBV2 and TRBJ2-4; D possibly corresponds to TRBD2 (7 bases). V dropped 8 bases and J dropped 0 bases, with 14 bases sitting between them. Germline V CDR1 and CDR2: SNHLY, FYNNEI. The CDR3 is 15 residues long. DNA for the CDR3: TGTGCCAGCGAGGGAGCGGGACAAGCCAAAAACATTCAGTACTTC. It is translated as CASEGAGQAKNIQYF.

The V and J genes are TRBV7-2 and TRBJ1-1, with D perhaps TRBD1 (6 bases). Germline V gene sequence: CDR1 SGHTA, CDR2 FQGNSA. The CDR3 sequence is 15 residues long. V gave up 5 bases and J gave up 1 base, with 14 bases separating them. CDR3 sequence reads: CASSLYRVSNTEAFF. For the CDR3, the DNA is TGTGCCAGCAGCCTCTACAGGGTTTCGAACACTGAAGCTTTCTTT.

This rearrangement joins TRBV9 to TRBJ2-1, with TRBD2 as a possible D gene (6 bases). CDR3 length: 14 residues. Germline CDR1 is SGDLS and CDR2 is YYNGEE. V gave up 0 bases and J gave up 6 bases, with 10 bases separating them. The CDR3: CASSVEAGRNEQFF. The CDR3 DNA follows: TGTGCCAGCAGCGTAGAAGCGGGTCGCAATGAGCAGTTCTTC. Full variable domain (outside the CDR3, taken from reference TRBV9 and TRBJ2-1): DSGVTQTPKHLITATGQRVTLRCSPRSGDLSVYWYQQSLDQGLQFLIQYYNGEERAKGNILERFSAQQFPDLHSELNLSSLELGDSALYFCASSVEAGRNEQFFGPGTRLTVL.